This T cell receptor (beta chain) was recorded in a study of OX40 agonist ivuxolimab in advanced cancers. Looking at the study overall: Partial responses were achieved by three patients: one hepatocellular carcinoma, two cutaneous melanoma.

Clones were sequenced by immunoSEQ multiplex PCR, and TCRdb holds only the in-frame ones, with some missing. The sample records around 40,000 clones, roughly 80% being singletons. Germline-derived CDR1 and CDR2 are SGHKS and YYEKEE (reference sequence). V dropped 3 bases and J dropped 0 bases, with 10 bases sitting between them. This CDR3 has 15 residues. Patients with autoimmune history or systemic immunosuppression were excluded. The sequence derives from an adult with an advanced solid tumor such as melanoma, head and neck, liver or kidney cancer. This specimen consisted of CD4+ or CD8+ T cells sorted from blood, obtained in a trial of the OX40 agonist ivuxolimab. The chain carries TRBV5-5 and TRBJ1-5; unclear D gene. This chain's CDR3 is CASSSTPYSNQPQHF. Written as DNA, the CDR3 is TGTGCCAGCAGCTCGACACCTTATAGCAATCAGCCCCAGCATTTT.